This T cell receptor beta chain was retrieved from a study of cytotoxic CD8 clonotypes in ibrutinib-treated CLL. The table lists this clone with a few counts. Method: immunoSEQ multiplex PCR; TCRdb's copy keeps in-frame clones and lacks some. The sample shows about 330,000 clones, 67% of them seen only once. Germline CDR1 reads MNHEY; CDR2 reads SVGAGI. The V and J ends lost 2 bases and 10 bases respectively, with 14 bases between them. The CDR3 covers 13 residues. The origin of this receptor is a human donor with chronic lymphocytic leukemia. This specimen was PBMCs, taken after 36 months of ibrutinib treatment. The gene calls are TRBV6-5 and TRBJ1-2, with a weak D call TRBD1 (6 bases). This CDR3 is CASSYTDQGSYTF. CDR3 nucleotide sequence: TGTGCCAGCAGTTACACGGACCAGGGGTCCTACACCTTC.